These T cell receptor beta chains were read from a single sample in a study of T cells in Graves' hyperthyroidism and ophthalmopathy. From the multiplex PCR reads, TCRdb called clonotypes with MiXCR, one entry per CDR3 protein. Here the sample spans about 550,000 distinct CDR3 sequences, more than 20% being singletons. Sequenced material: blood. The receptor set was obtained from a young man with Graves' hyperthyroidism. CDR3s include the opening cysteine and the closing phenylalanine or tryptophan. A D gene is named only where the DNA matches it firmly. Not all rows give a size; the values are once, few, many and, for expanded clones, a class.

J gene: TRBJ2-7
V gene: TRBV27
D gene: TRBD2
clone size: few
CDR3 protein: CASSLGGDGEQYF
CDR3 DNA: TGTGCCAGCAGTTTGGGGGGGGACGGGGAGCAGTACTTC

J gene: TRBJ1-5
V gene: TRBV25-1
D gene: .
clone size: many
CDR3 protein: CASSEEGYGNQPQHF
CDR3 DNA: TGTGCCAGCAGTGAAGAGGGATATGGCAATCAGCCCCAGCATTTT

J gene: TRBJ1-5
V gene: TRBV12-3/TRBV12-4
D gene: TRBD1
clone size: many
CDR3 protein: CASSRVTGGGERPQHF
CDR3 DNA: TGTGCCAGCAGTCGAGTAACAGGGGGGGGGGAGCGGCCCCAGCATTTT

J gene: TRBJ1-6
V gene: TRBV28
D gene: .
clone size: .
CDR3 protein: CASSLRSGGSPLHF
CDR3 DNA: TGTGCCAGCAGTTTACGGAGCGGGGGTTCACCCCTCCACTTT

J gene: TRBJ2-7
V gene: TRBV27
D gene: .
clone size: many
CDR3 protein: CASSSYRGGPYEQYF
CDR3 DNA: TGTGCCAGCAGCTCCTACAGGGGGGGGCCCTACGAGCAGTACTTC

J gene: TRBJ2-5
V gene: TRBV6-1
D gene: TRBD2
clone size: many
CDR3 protein: CASSREGRGLETQYF
CDR3 DNA: TGTGCCAGCTCCCGGGAGGGGCGGGGCTTAGAGACCCAGTACTTC

J gene: TRBJ1-1
V gene: TRBV6-1
D gene: .
clone size: many
CDR3 protein: CASTGGGQAFF
CDR3 DNA: TGTGCCAGCACGGGGGGCGGACAAGCTTTCTTT

J gene: TRBJ1-2
V gene: TRBV30
D gene: .
clone size: many
CDR3 protein: CAWSVMSNYGYTF
CDR3 DNA: TGTGCCTGGAGTGTAATGTCTAACTATGGCTACACCTTC

J gene: TRBJ1-2
V gene: TRBV6-1
D gene: TRBD1
clone size: .
CDR3 protein: CASSPGQAYYGYTF
CDR3 DNA: TGTGCCAGCAGCCCCGGACAGGCCTACTATGGCTACACCTTC

J gene: TRBJ2-4
V gene: TRBV12-3/TRBV12-4
D gene: .
clone size: .
CDR3 protein: CASSLRAPSAKNIQYF
CDR3 DNA: TGTGCCAGCAGTTTAAGGGCCCCCTCGGCCAAAAACATTCAGTACTTC